This T cell receptor (beta chain) comes out of a study of blood T cell repertoires in COVID-19. Study context: PBMCs, B-cell-depleted T cells, or T cells provided the cDNA or gDNA that made up the material.

This CDR3 comprises 14 residues. The germline CDR1 and CDR2 sequences are MNHEY and SVGAGI. Trimming left V 6 bases short and J 7 bases short, with 13 bases between. Assay used: immunoSEQ multiplex PCR; TCRdb lists only in-frame clones, some missing. The sample records 100,000 or so clones, approximately 86% being singletons. Sequences were obtained from peripheral blood. The V call is TRBV6-5, the J call TRBJ1-6; maybe TRBD1 (6 bases). The source is a man aged 55 to 70 with acute or convalescent COVID-19. CDR3 sequence (DNA): TGTGCCAGCAGGGATCAGGGGATGAATTCACCCCTCCACTTT. Its protein product is CASRDQGMNSPLHF.